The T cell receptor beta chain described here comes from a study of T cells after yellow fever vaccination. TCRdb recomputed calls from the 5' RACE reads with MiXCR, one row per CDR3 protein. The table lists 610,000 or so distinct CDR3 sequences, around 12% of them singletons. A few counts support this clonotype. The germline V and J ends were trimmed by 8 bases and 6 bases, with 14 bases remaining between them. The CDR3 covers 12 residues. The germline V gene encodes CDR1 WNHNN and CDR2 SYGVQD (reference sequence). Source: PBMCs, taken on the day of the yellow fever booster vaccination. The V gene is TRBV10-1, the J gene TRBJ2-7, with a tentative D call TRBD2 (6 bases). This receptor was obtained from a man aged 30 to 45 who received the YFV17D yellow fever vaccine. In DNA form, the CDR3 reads TGCGCCAGCGGGGAGGTAGGGAGCGAGCAGTACTTC. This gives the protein CASGEVGSEQYF.